The 10 T cell receptor beta chains reported below all come from one sample, sequenced in a study of blood T cell repertoires in COVID-19. Sequencing was performed with immunoSEQ multiplex PCR; in TCRdb, only in-frame clones are kept and a portion is missing. The sample consists of 150,000 to 180,000 clones, over 65% of them appearing once. Sequenced: peripheral blood. Receptors originate from a man at least 80 years old with acute or convalescent COVID-19.

This chain connects TRBV18 to TRBJ1-2, with TRBD1 as a possible D gene (5 bases). This CDR3 is 14 amino acids long. Germline CDR1 reads KGHSH; CDR2 reads LQKENI. The germline V and J ends were trimmed by 4 bases and 5 bases, with 14 bases remaining between them. CDR3 region: CASSRGDSKYGYTF. The CDR3 DNA follows: TGTGCCAGCTCACGGGGGGACTCGAAATATGGCTACACCTTC.

In this sample, this clone turned up once. CDR3 sequence reads: CASSLRAGLNTGELFF. Written as DNA, the CDR3 is TGTGCCAGCAGCTTAAGAGCAGGGTTGAACACCGGGGAGCTGTTTTTT. The V and J genes are TRBV7-6 and TRBJ2-2, with D possibly matching TRBD1 (5 bases). Germline V gene lookup returns CDR1 SGHVS and CDR2 FNYEAQ. CDR3 length: 16 residues. V shed 2 bases and J shed 1 base, with 11 bases lying between them. The variable domain in full, with the rest retrieved from reference TRBV7-6 and TRBJ2-2, is GAGVSQSPRYKVTKRGQDVALRCDPISGHVSLYWYRQALGQGPEFLTYFNYEAQQDKSGLPNDRFSAERPEGSISTLTIQRTEQRDSAMYRCASSLRAGLNTGELFFGEGSRLTVL.

CDR3 in amino acids: CASSITGRNSPLHF. The CDR3 bases are TGTGCCAGTAGTATAACAGGGCGAAATTCACCCCTCCACTTT. The chain has TRBV19 and TRBJ1-6; D is perhaps TRBD1 (6 bases). Between the trimmed V and J ends, which lost 2 bases and 7 bases, there was a span of 9 bases. The length of the CDR3 is 14 residues. Germline CDR1 LNHDA, CDR2 SQIVND (reference sequence).

J is TRBJ1-4 and V is TRBV18, with D uncertain. Germline CDR1 KGHSH, CDR2 LQKENI. Trimming cost V 5 bases and J 8 bases, with 9 bases left between them. The CDR3 runs to 12 residues. The CDR3, as DNA: TGTGCCAGCTCAGCGAGGGAAGAAAAACTGTTTTTT. Protein sequence: CASSAREEKLFF.

The chain links TRBV6-5 to TRBJ1-5; TRBD1 matches at 7 bases. Trimming cost V 6 bases and J 4 bases; bases outside gene matches: 9. The CDR3 is 15 residues long. Germline lookup yields CDR1 MNHEY and CDR2 SVGAGI. CDR3: CASRETGFRNQPQHF. CDR3 nucleotide sequence: TGTGCCAGCAGGGAGACAGGGTTTAGGAATCAGCCCCAGCATTTT.

This chain joins TRBV9 and TRBJ2-3, with a possible D match to TRBD2 (5 bases). In germline, CDR1 is SGDLS, CDR2 YYNGEE. CDR3 size: 18 residues. V was pared by 0 bases and J by 3 bases, with 20 bases between. The CDR3 DNA follows: TGTGCCAGCAGCGTAGTCCCCCTGGGAGTAATAAGGACAGATACGCAGTATTTT. Translating it yields CASSVVPLGVIRTDTQYF.

This clone was recorded once. This chain uses TRBV24-1 with TRBJ2-2, with D maybe TRBD2 (5 bases). CDR1 KGHDR and CDR2 SFDVKD come from the germline V gene. The germline V and J ends were trimmed by 0 bases and 2 bases, with 9 bases remaining between them. This CDR3 has 16 amino acids. CDR3 coding DNA: TGTGCCACCAGTGATTTGAGGCGGACTAACACCGGGGAGCTGTTTTTT. It is translated as CATSDLRRTNTGELFF.

The rearrangement uses TRBV5-1 and TRBJ2-3; 7 nucleotides align to TRBD1. There are 15 residues in the CDR3. The germline V gene encodes CDR1 SGHRS and CDR2 YFSETQ. Unmatched junction bases numbered 7, after V lost 3 bases and J lost 3 bases. This CDR3 reads CASSSWDSPTDTQYF. The CDR3 coding sequence is TGCGCCAGCAGCTCCTGGGACAGCCCGACAGATACGCAGTATTTT.

The chain joins TRBV6-5 to TRBJ2-3, with 10 nucleotides matching TRBD1. CDR3 size: 15 residues. The V segment lost 6 bases and the J segment 0 bases; nucleotides outside the gene matches: 3. The V gene's germline CDR1 is MNHEY and CDR2 SVGAGI. CDR3 bases: TGTGCCAGCAGCCGGGACAGGGGAAGCACAGATACGCAGTATTTT. Residues: CASSRDRGSTDTQYF.

The chain combines TRBV9 with TRBJ1-2; a possible D gene is TRBD1 (6 bases). V gave up 1 base and J gave up 3 bases, with 10 bases separating them. Germline V gene sequence: CDR1 SGDLS, CDR2 YYNGEE. The CDR3 has 14 residues. The CDR3: CASSVKDSYYGYTF. In DNA form, the CDR3 reads TGTGCCAGCAGCGTAAAGGACAGTTACTATGGCTACACCTTC.